This TCR beta chain was documented in a study of blood T cell repertoires in COVID-19. Looking at the study overall: The study drew acute and convalescent COVID-19 samples from the United States, Italy and Spain. Sample material is recorded as cDNA or gDNA derived from T cells, B-cell-depleted T cells, or PBMCs.

Those enrolled in Seattle joined during active infection and were followed longitudinally afterward. The assay was immunoSEQ multiplex PCR, and TCRdb's table has in-frame clones only and misses some. The sample comprises roughly 180,000 clones, approximately 85% of which are singletons, and around 8% rests with the top ten. The length of the CDR3 is 13 residues. V lost 6 bases to trimming and J lost 11 bases; unmatched junction nucleotides: 6. The germline CDR1 and CDR2 sequences are MNHEY and SVGAGI. This clonotype originated in a woman aged 60 to 75 with COVID-19, enrolled during active disease. The chain combines TRBV6-5 with TRBJ1-4; 10 nucleotides line up with TRBD1. Source material: peripheral blood. CDR3 region: CASSGTGVAKLFF. The CDR3 bases are TGTGCCAGCAGCGGGACAGGGGTTGCTAAACTGTTTTTT.